This T cell receptor (beta chain) was captured in a study of blood T cell repertoires in COVID-19. Study details: From T cells, B-cell-depleted T cells, or PBMCs came the material, which was cDNA or gDNA.

Participants were placed into cohorts based on the clinical history they reported. CDR1 LGHDT and CDR2 YNNKEL come from the germline V gene (reference sequence). The CDR3 runs 13 residues. V lost 6 bases to trimming and J lost 0 bases, with 9 bases between them. This clone was seen more than once but under ten times. Study processing details: Researchers report that nucleated cell counts were estimated from reference gene primer amplification. Sequencing was performed with immunoSEQ multiplex PCR; in TCRdb, only in-frame clones are kept and a portion is missing. V and J calls plus clone size are reproduced from that table; the DNA served to infer D and trimming. The profile shows approximately 390,000 clones, about 83% of them singletons.

The sequenced sample was PBMCs or T cells enriched from blood (not recorded which). This receptor was taken from a woman aged 50 to 60 who had recovered from COVID-19. The chain links TRBV3-1 (or the pseudogene TRBV3-2) to TRBJ2-7; no reliable D call. This CDR3 is CASRRSSSYEQYF. The CDR3 nucleotides read TGTGCCAGCAGACGTAGTTCCTCCTACGAGCAGTACTTC.